This entry is about one TCR beta chain. V dropped 0 bases and J dropped 5 bases, with 6 bases sitting between them. This CDR3 spans 13 amino acids. Germline V gene data show CDR1 as SGHRS and CDR2 as YFSETQ. Method: immunoSEQ multiplex PCR; TCRdb's copy keeps in-frame clones and lacks some. The sample includes approximately 90,000 clones, roughly nine tenths of them seen just once. The sample belongs to a study of OX40 agonist ivuxolimab in advanced cancers. J is TRBJ1-5 and V is TRBV5-1; no clear D. The source material was CD4+ or CD8+ T cells sorted from blood, sampled in a trial of the OX40 agonist ivuxolimab. This clonotype was sampled from an adult with an advanced solid tumor such as melanoma, head and neck, liver or kidney cancer. CDR3 nucleotides: TGCGCCAGCAGCTTGGGCCGAGATCAGCCCCAGCATTTT. Protein: CASSLGRDQPQHF.